The 26 T cell receptor beta chains presented below share a single source sample, sequenced in a study of cytomegalovirus exposure and HLA in healthy donors. PCR amplification relied on 60 Vbeta primers (plus 13 Jbeta primers). Sequencing used immunoSEQ multiplex PCR; TCRdb keeps in-frame clones, though not all of them. The repertoire holds fewer than 150,000 clones, roughly three quarters seen once, with around 2% in the top ten. Sequenced material: PBMCs. These receptors were obtained from a man in his thirties or forties in good health and CMV-seronegative.

V is TRBV4-1 and J is TRBJ2-7; TRBD1 is a possible D gene (5 bases). Trimming took 0 bases from V and 6 from J, leaving 9 bases between them. CDR1 MGHRA and CDR2 YSYEKL come from the germline V gene. This CDR3 region has 13 residues. The CDR3 protein is CASSQEGPGEQYF. CDR3 bases: TGCGCCAGCAGCCAAGAGGGGCCGGGCGAGCAGTACTTC.

This chain connects TRBV19 to TRBJ1-2, with unresolved D. Trimming left V 6 bases short and J 4 bases short, with 12 bases between. There are 13 residues in the CDR3. The germline CDR1 and CDR2 sequences are LNHDA and SQIVND (reference sequence). The CDR3 DNA reads TGTGCCAGTAGGAGAGAGGGAACCTATGGCTACACCTTC. It specifies CASRREGTYGYTF.

For the CDR3, the DNA is TGTGCCAGCAGCCAAGATGGGGGGGAACAATACGAGCAGTACTTC. It yields the protein CASSQDGGEQYEQYF. The chain recombines TRBV4-2 with TRBJ2-7; 7 nucleotides match TRBD2. This CDR3 is built from 15 residues. Germline values: CDR1 LGHNA, CDR2 YNFKEQ. V lost 0 bases and J lost 4; bases outside the gene matches: 6.

The rearrangement uses TRBV6-1 and TRBJ1-2, with TRBD1 as a possible D gene (5 bases). Trimming pared 5 bases from V and 2 bases from J, leaving 12 bases between. From germline, CDR1 is MNHNS and CDR2 SASEGT. The CDR3 is made up of 14 amino acids. The CDR3 nucleotides are TGTGCCAGCAGTAAGACAGCGATAAACTATGGCTACACCTTC. Residues: CASSKTAINYGYTF.

The chain has TRBV7-9 and TRBJ1-5; 8 bases agree with TRBD1. The CDR3 spans 15 residues. Looked up from germline, CDR1 is SEHNR and CDR2 is FQNEAQ (reference sequence). V lost 1 base to trimming and J lost 7 bases; unmatched junction nucleotides: 6. In DNA, the CDR3 is TGTGCCAGCAGCTTAGGAGGGGACAGGCAGCAGCCCCAGCATTTT. Its translation: CASSLGGDRQQPQHF.

The V call is TRBV11-2, the J call TRBJ2-4; tentative D call: TRBD1 (5 bases). V was cut by 0 bases and J by 1 base, with 10 bases left in between. This CDR3 contains 16 residues. CDR1 is SGHAT, CDR2 FQNNGV, per germline. CDR3 in amino acids: CASSLDPRAAKNIQYF. As DNA, the CDR3 is TGTGCCAGCAGCTTAGATCCCAGGGCGGCCAAAAACATTCAGTACTTC.

The V call is TRBV4-1, the J call TRBJ2-7, with D perhaps matching TRBD1 (6 bases). Trimming stripped 0 bases from V and 6 bases from J, with 12 bases between. The CDR3 is 14 residues long. Germline CDR1 and CDR2: MGHRA and YSYEKL. CDR3 DNA: TGCGCCAGCAGCCAAGATTACAGGGTCGGCGAGCAGTACTTC. Encoded protein: CASSQDYRVGEQYF.

The rearrangement uses TRBV5-1 and TRBJ2-3; 7 bases agree with TRBD2. Germline CDR1 reads SGHRS; CDR2 reads YFSETQ. Trimming removed 8 bases from V and 5 bases from J; junction bases left unmatched: 11. The CDR3 has 14 amino acids. DNA for the CDR3: TGCGCCAGGACCGGCGGGAGTGGGGGAGATACGCAGTATTTT. Amino acid sequence: CARTGGSGGDTQYF.

The chain joins TRBV5-1 to TRBJ2-3; 13 bases are a match to TRBD2. Germline lookup yields CDR1 SGHRS and CDR2 YFSETQ. The CDR3 runs to 15 residues. Trimming at V came to 3 bases and at J to 4 bases, leaving 2 bases not matched to a gene. Here the CDR3 DNA reads TGCGCCAGCAGCTGGGGACTAGCGGGACCAGATACGCAGTATTTT. As protein: CASSWGLAGPDTQYF.

The V call is TRBV27, the J call TRBJ2-1; TRBD1 aligns across 10 bases. This CDR3 region has 15 residues. The germline V gene encodes CDR1 MNHEY and CDR2 SMNVEV (reference sequence). Germline trimming cut 6 bases from V and 8 bases from J; bases unmatched to any gene: 10. The CDR3 protein is CASSLAGTGADEQFF. The CDR3 nucleotides read TGTGCCAGCAGCCTGGCTGGGACAGGGGCGGATGAGCAGTTCTTC.

CDR3 coding DNA: TGTGCCAGCAGCTTAACGGGACTAGCGGTTCCCAATGAGCAGTTCTTC. This encodes CASSLTGLAVPNEQFF. The chain links TRBV28 to TRBJ2-1; 11 bases agree with TRBD2. Germline CDR1 MDHEN, CDR2 SYDVKM. The CDR3 length is 16 residues. The V segment lost 6 bases and the J segment 6 bases; nucleotides outside the gene matches: 10.

This clone was found once. The chain uses TRBV19 and TRBJ2-3; the D gene is possibly TRBD1 (6 bases). The CDR3 consists of 13 residues. From germline, CDR1 is LNHDA and CDR2 SQIVND (reference sequence). Trimming pared 4 bases from V and 4 bases from J, leaving 9 bases between. CDR3 in DNA: TGTGCCAGTAGTAAGGGGGTGGCAGATACGCAGTATTTT. Translated: CASSKGVADTQYF.

The chain combines TRBV5-1 with TRBJ2-7, with D possibly being TRBD2 (6 bases). V lost 6 bases, J lost 3 bases, and 16 bases lay in between. CDR1 is SGHRS, CDR2 YFSETQ, per germline. The CDR3 is 14 residues long. DNA of the CDR3: TGCGCCAGCACCCCCGGCTCTAGCGACTACGAGCAGTACTTC. Its translation is CASTPGSSDYEQYF.

This chain uses TRBV6-6 with TRBJ1-2; the D gene is possibly TRBD1 (5 bases). Germline lookup yields CDR1 MNHNY and CDR2 SVGAGI (reference sequence). The CDR3 has 12 amino acids. V lost 8 bases, J lost 4 bases, and 11 bases lay in between. This chain's CDR3 is CASSPDIYGYTF. The DNA of the CDR3 is TGTGCCAGCTCCCCGGACATCTATGGCTACACCTTC.

The J gene is TRBJ2-7, the V gene TRBV6-5, with 9 bases lining up with TRBD1. The CDR3 contains 15 residues. Per the germline V gene, CDR1 is MNHEY and CDR2 is SVGAGI. V dropped 2 bases and J dropped 7; count of bases not matched to a gene: 9. Written as DNA, the CDR3 is TGTGCCAGCAGTTACCGATACAGGGGGCCGGGTGAGCAGTACTTC. Its protein is CASSYRYRGPGEQYF.

A note on this clone: A junction end diverges from the germline sequence, so it may reflect a read error. The chain couples TRBV29-1 to TRBJ2-7; 7 positions agree with TRBD1. CDR1 is SQVTM and CDR2 is ANQGSEA in the germline V gene. This CDR3 is built from 9 residues. CDR3 sequence reads: CSVASRQGF. For the CDR3, the DNA is TGCAGCGTTGCTTCGAGACAGGGCTTC.

This clone was detected a few times. V is TRBV25-1 and J is TRBJ2-7, with 9 bases aligning to TRBD1. Germline-derived CDR1 and CDR2 are MGHDK and SYGVNS. This CDR3 is 15 amino acids long. The ends lost 3 bases at V and 5 bases at J; junction bases unmatched: 8. The CDR3 is CASSEGRDRVHEQYF. CDR3 in DNA: TGTGCCAGCAGTGAGGGTCGGGACAGGGTCCACGAGCAGTACTTC.

The chain carries TRBV5-5 and TRBJ1-2; D is uncertain. V was clipped by 0 bases and J by 0 bases, with 6 bases between them. The CDR3 covers 14 residues. Per the germline V gene, CDR1 is SGHKS and CDR2 is YYEKEE (reference sequence). The CDR3 DNA is TGTGCCAGCAGCTTGGGAGATACTAACTATGGCTACACCTTC. This translates into CASSLGDTNYGYTF.

This clone was seen a handful of times. One end of the junction varies from germline; a read error may be responsible. The V call is TRBV7-9, the J call TRBJ2-7; 9 bases align to TRBD1. CDR3 length: 17 amino acids. CDR1 and CDR2 (germline): SEHNR, FQNEAQ (reference sequence). CDR3 amino acids: CSSSSIHRQGGLNEQYF. Written as DNA, the CDR3 is TGTTCCAGCAGCTCCATCCACAGACAGGGGGGGTTGAACGAGCAGTACTTC.

V gene TRBV28 combines with J gene TRBJ2-3; 13 bases are shared with TRBD2. J was trimmed by 0 bases and V by 3 bases; bases with no gene match: 9. The germline gives CDR1 MDHEN, CDR2 SYDVKM. The CDR3 runs 19 residues. In DNA, the CDR3 is TGTGCCAGCAGTTTTTTGACTAGCGGGAGGAAATCTAGCACAGATACGCAGTATTTT. This codes for CASSFLTSGRKSSTDTQYF.

The gene calls are TRBV7-9 and TRBJ2-2; D unresolved. Germline-derived CDR1 and CDR2 are SEHNR and FQNEAQ (reference sequence). The CDR3 runs 12 residues. The ends were cut back, 4 bases at V and 6 bases at J, with 6 bases in the middle. This CDR3 is CASSSFAGELFF. The CDR3 DNA follows: TGTGCCAGCAGCTCCTTTGCCGGGGAGCTGTTTTTT.

This rearrangement joins TRBV10-1 to TRBJ2-3; 8 bases are a match to TRBD2. The CDR3 runs 17 residues. V lost 3 bases, J lost 4 bases, and 12 bases stayed unmatched. Per germline, CDR1 WNHNN and CDR2 SYGVQD (reference sequence). The CDR3 loop reads CASSDLAGPLSPDTQYF. CDR3 coding DNA: TGCGCCAGCAGTGATCTAGCGGGCCCGTTATCCCCAGATACGCAGTATTTT.

V gene TRBV18 combines with J gene TRBJ2-7, with 9 bases that match TRBD1. CDR1 is KGHSH, CDR2 LQKENI, per germline. V was clipped by 6 bases and J by 2 bases; unmatched bases: 8. The CDR3 runs 15 residues. This CDR3 reads CASSSLGTGTYEQYF. The CDR3 coding sequence is TGTGCCAGCTCCTCTTTGGGGACAGGGACCTACGAGCAGTACTTC.

This rearrangement joins TRBV28 to TRBJ1-4; D gene ambiguous. CDR3 length: 13 residues. Germline CDR1 is MDHEN and CDR2 is SYDVKM. Trimming pared 4 bases from V and 4 bases from J, leaving 7 bases between. The CDR3 sequence: CASSSENNEKLFF. The CDR3 DNA is TGTGCCAGCAGTTCGGAGAATAATGAAAAACTGTTTTTT.

This sequence joins TRBV27 and TRBJ1-5, with unresolved D. Germline values: CDR1 MNHEY, CDR2 SMNVEV (reference sequence). The CDR3 is 12 amino acids. V was shortened by 1 base and J by 8 bases, with 6 bases between the two germline ends. The CDR3 DNA reads TGTGCCAGCAGTTTATTAACGGAGCCCCAGCATTTT. Translated: CASSLLTEPQHF.

The rearrangement uses TRBV6-1 and TRBJ2-7, with TRBD2 matching over 7 bases. CDR1 is MNHNS, CDR2 SASEGT, per germline. The ends lost 11 bases at V and 2 bases at J; junction bases unmatched: 12. The CDR3 has 14 amino acids. The CDR3 sequence is CAVVPGGPTYEQYF. CDR3 in DNA: TGTGCCGTAGTTCCGGGAGGACCAACCTACGAGCAGTACTTC.